This section outlines one T cell receptor beta chain sequence together with its context. Looked up from germline, CDR1 is SGHTA and CDR2 is FQGTGA. The CDR3 runs to 13 residues. The germline V and J ends were trimmed by 5 bases and 9 bases, with 14 bases remaining between them. These data are taken from a study of T cell responses to AZD1222 COVID-19 vaccine. Only in-frame clones appear in the TCRdb table, and some are missing; sequencing was by immunoSEQ multiplex PCR. The sample lists 100,000 to 150,000 clones, 70% to 90% occurring once. The rearrangement links TRBV7-3 to TRBJ2-1; a weak D match, TRBD1 (5 bases). Specimen: peripheral blood, collected on day 0 of AZD1222 vaccination. This TCR was recovered from an adult in good health. The CDR3 sequence: CASSISPTGEQFF. The DNA for the CDR3 is TGTGCCAGCAGCATTAGCCCCACAGGTGAGCAGTTCTTC.